These 23 T cell receptor beta chains share one sample of origin, sequenced in a study of cytomegalovirus exposure and HLA in healthy donors. It was with 60 Vbeta and 13 Jbeta primers that the PCR ran. The table came from immunoSEQ multiplex PCR; TCRdb's copy has only in-frame clones and leaves some out. The sample has roughly 160,000 clones, about 80% seen once; the top ten hold roughly 13%. Material for sequencing was PBMCs. The receptors shown here come from a man aged 45 to 65 in good health and CMV-seropositive.

The chain is built from TRBV9 and TRBJ2-3, with TRBD1 identical over 7 bases. The V gene's germline CDR1 is SGDLS and CDR2 YYNGEE. The length of the CDR3 is 16 residues. V trimming: 3 bases; J trimming: 3 bases; junction bases outside the gene matches: 10. The CDR3 DNA sequence: TGTGCCAGCAGCGCATTATACAGGGGCGCGACAGATACGCAGTATTTT. Amino acids: CASSALYRGATDTQYF.

The rearrangement uses TRBV5-6 and TRBJ1-2; D gene uncertain. V lost 4 bases to trimming and J lost 4 bases, with 14 bases between them. This CDR3 comprises 14 residues. CDR1 is SGHDT, CDR2 YYEEEE, per germline. The CDR3 is CASSIGAEPYGYTF. As DNA, the CDR3 is TGTGCCAGCAGCATAGGAGCCGAACCCTATGGCTACACCTTC.

In its sample, this clone was seen a few times. The V gene is TRBV9, the J gene TRBJ2-7; TRBD2 agrees at 11 bases. V shed 0 bases, J shed 3 bases, and the junction held 2 bases outside the gene matches. The CDR3 totals 15 residues. CDR1 is SGDLS and CDR2 is YYNGEE in the germline V gene. The CDR3 region has the DNA TGTGCCAGCAGCGTAGAGGGGACTAGCGGCTACGAGCAGTACTTC. As protein: CASSVEGTSGYEQYF.

With regard to this clone: An end of the junction differs from the germline gene, which may be a read error. The V and J genes are TRBV3-1 (or the pseudogene TRBV3-2) and TRBJ2-7; D is unresolved. The germline V gene has CDR1 LGHDT and CDR2 YNNKEL (reference sequence). The length of the CDR3 is 9 residues. The chain's CDR3 is CASSHRSNF. The CDR3 DNA sequence: TGTGCCAGCAGCCACAGGTCCAACTTC.

The sample holds a few counts of this clone. The chain joins TRBV6-5 to TRBJ1-4, with 9 bases fitting TRBD1. V gave up 6 bases and J gave up 7 bases; unmatched junction bases: 6. This CDR3 comprises 14 residues. CDR1 is MNHEY and CDR2 is SVGAGI in the germline V gene. The CDR3 sequence: CASSYGTGSEKLFF. In nucleotides, the CDR3 is TGTGCCAGCAGCTATGGGACAGGGAGTGAAAAACTGTTTTTT.

This sequence joins TRBV4-1 and TRBJ1-6; 9 nucleotides agree with TRBD1. Per germline, CDR1 MGHRA and CDR2 YSYEKL. Trimming at V came to 4 bases and at J to 7 bases, leaving 8 bases not matched to a gene. The CDR3 consists of 16 residues. The CDR3 bases are TGCGCCAGCAGCCCCCGGACAGGGGAGAGCAATTCACCCCTCCACTTT. It codes for CASSPRTGESNSPLHF.

The genes are TRBV5-4 and TRBJ2-5; D tentatively reads TRBD1 or TRBD2 (5 bases each). The J call may be faulty, since TRBJ2-7 better matches the DNA end. The CDR3 covers 13 residues. CDR1 is SGHNT, CDR2 YYREEE, per germline (reference sequence). CDR3 sequence: CASSLGGDYEQYF. The CDR3, as DNA: TGTGCCAGCAGCTTGGGAGGGGACTACGAGCAGTACTTC.

The chain has TRBV19 and TRBJ1-1; D is unresolved. V lost 7 bases and J 0 bases, leaving 9 bases between the germline ends. There are 13 residues in the CDR3. Germline V gene sequence: CDR1 LNHDA, CDR2 SQIVND (reference sequence). This CDR3 reads CASIPSLNTEAFF. The CDR3 DNA reads TGTGCCAGTATCCCCTCTTTGAACACTGAAGCTTTCTTT.

Only a few counts were recorded for this clone. The rearrangement links TRBV9 to TRBJ2-5; possible D gene TRBD1, 5 bases. The germline V and J ends were trimmed by 0 bases and 2 bases, with 8 bases remaining between them. The CDR3 loop spans 14 amino acids. The germline V gene encodes CDR1 SGDLS and CDR2 YYNGEE. The CDR3 region has the DNA TGTGCCAGCAGCGTAGATCAGGGACAAGAGACCCAGTACTTC. Translated, it gives CASSVDQGQETQYF.

This clone was detected once. This chain connects TRBV10-3 to TRBJ2-6; TRBD2 matches 7 bases. The CDR3 extends over 17 amino acids. Germline assignment: CDR1 ENHRY and CDR2 SYGVKD. Losses at the gene ends were 0 bases for V and 4 bases for J; bases not matched to a gene: 6. CDR3 loop: CAISESGEGVGANVLTF. The CDR3 coding sequence is TGTGCCATCAGTGAGTCGGGGGAGGGAGTCGGGGCCAACGTCCTGACTTTC.

CDR3 amino acids: CASSLAPRGEQYF. CDR3 DNA sequence: TGTGCCAGCAGTTTAGCCCCGAGAGGCGAGCAGTACTTC. The V and J genes are TRBV28 and TRBJ2-7, with D hard to call. CDR1 and CDR2 (germline): MDHEN, SYDVKM. The CDR3 sequence is 13 residues long. Trimming cost V 2 bases and J 6 bases, with 11 bases left between them.

This chain connects TRBV10-1 to TRBJ2-7; TRBD1 aligns across 8 bases. The germline V gene encodes CDR1 WNHNN and CDR2 SYGVQD (reference sequence). The V and J ends lost 3 bases and 6 bases, in that order; junction bases with no gene match: 4. This CDR3 spans 13 amino acids. CDR3: CASSEGQGGEQYV. CDR3 DNA: TGCGCCAGCAGTGAAGGACAGGGTGGCGAGCAGTACGTC.

This clone was seen once. The rearrangement uses TRBV2 and TRBJ2-2; 7 nucleotides match TRBD1. Germline V gives CDR1 SNHLY, CDR2 FYNNEI. This CDR3 has 13 amino acids. Germline trimming cut 6 bases from V and 5 bases from J; bases unmatched to any gene: 3. CDR3 sequence (DNA): TGTGCCAGCAGCGCGACAGGGACCGGGGAGCTGTTTTTT. This encodes CASSATGTGELFF.

This chain connects TRBV7-8 to TRBJ2-4; weak D call: TRBD1 (6 bases). V was pared by 1 base and J by 9 bases, with 13 bases between. The CDR3 is 14 amino acids. Germline-derived CDR1 and CDR2 are SGHVS and FQNEAQ. The CDR3 DNA follows: TGTGCCAGCAGCTTAGGAACAAGGGGGAGCATTCAGTACTTC. Amino acid sequence: CASSLGTRGSIQYF.

The V and J genes are TRBV11-3 and TRBJ2-5; the match to TRBD1 covers 8 bases. Trimming took 5 bases from V and 4 from J; bases not matched to a gene: 6. The CDR3 is 14 residues long. Germline CDR1 and CDR2: SGHNT and YENEEA. CDR3 region: CASSRTGGGETQYF. DNA of the CDR3: TGTGCCAGCAGCCGTACAGGGGGTGGAGAGACCCAGTACTTC. Full variable domain (outside the CDR3, taken from reference TRBV11-3 and TRBJ2-5): EAGVVQSPRYKIIEKKQPVAFWCNPISGHNTLYWYLQNLGQGPELLIRYENEEAVDDSQLPKDRFSAERLKGVDSTLKIQPAELGDSAVYLCASSRTGGGETQYFGPGTRLLVL.

The rearrangement joins TRBV28 to TRBJ2-1; 10 bases match TRBD2. The CDR3 is 14 amino acids. The germline gives CDR1 MDHEN, CDR2 SYDVKM. The V gene end was trimmed by 10 bases and the J gene end by 3 bases; junction bases not matched to a gene: 6. DNA for the CDR3: TGTGCCACAGACCTAGCGGGAGACTACAATGAGCAGTTCTTC. It codes for CATDLAGDYNEQFF. The full variable domain, its missing parts supplied by reference TRBV28 and TRBJ2-1, is DVKVTQSSRYLVKRTGEKVFLECVQDMDHENMFWYRQDPGLGLRLIYFSYDVKMKEKGDIPEGYSVSREKKERFSLILESASTNQTSMYLCATDLAGDYNEQFFGPGTRLTVL.

For the CDR3, the DNA is TGCGCCAGCAGTTGTACACCGGGACTGATGGAACTAGCCAAAAACATTCAGTACTTC. Its translation: CASSCTPGLMELAKNIQYF. V is TRBV5-1 and J is TRBJ2-4; tentative D call: TRBD2 (6 bases). CDR1 and CDR2 from the germline V gene are SGHRS and YFSETQ. The length of the CDR3 is 19 residues. Trimming removed 5 bases at V and 0 bases at J, with 24 bases between.

This clone was recorded only once. The chain employs TRBV5-1 and TRBJ2-1; TRBD2 matches 11 bases. This CDR3 contains 16 residues. V dropped 2 bases and J dropped 10; count of bases not matched to a gene: 11. Germline CDR1 reads SGHRS; CDR2 reads YFSETQ. CDR3 DNA: TGCGCCAGCAGCTTCACGACTAGCGGGGTGATGGGAGAGCAGTTCTTC. It is translated as CASSFTTSGVMGEQFF.

This chain connects TRBV5-6 to TRBJ2-5, with TRBD2 matching over 8 bases. Per the germline V gene, CDR1 is SGHDT and CDR2 is YYEEEE. Trimming cost V 5 bases and J 4 bases; bases outside gene matches: 10. CDR3 length: 15 residues. CDR3 in DNA: TGTGCCAGCAGTCAGAATCGGGGGGGCACAGAGACCCAGTACTTC. Its translation is CASSQNRGGTETQYF. The whole variable domain, remainder taken from reference TRBV5-6 and TRBJ2-5, is DAGVTQSPTHLIKTRGQQVTLRCSPKSGHDTVSWYQQALGQGPQFIFQYYEEEERQRGNFPDRFSGHQFPNYSSELNVNALLLGDSALYLCASSQNRGGTETQYFGPGTRLLVL.

The V call is TRBV5-1, the J call TRBJ1-1, with D perhaps TRBD1 (6 bases). The CDR3 covers 15 residues. V was trimmed by 1 base and J by 4 bases, leaving 14 bases between them. Looked up from germline, CDR1 is SGHRS and CDR2 is YFSETQ. The CDR3 region is CASSLNTGLGTEAFF. The DNA of the CDR3 is TGCGCCAGCAGCTTGAATACAGGGTTGGGCACTGAAGCTTTCTTT.

The chain joins TRBV7-6 to TRBJ2-1; 15 bases match TRBD2. From germline, CDR1 is SGHVS and CDR2 FNYEAQ. The CDR3 has 20 residues. V lost 0 bases, J lost 3 bases, and 9 bases stayed unmatched. The CDR3 sequence: CASSLARPGLAGGLYNEQFF. Written as DNA, the CDR3 is TGTGCCAGCAGCTTAGCAAGACCGGGACTAGCGGGGGGACTCTACAATGAGCAGTTCTTC.

This clone appeared a few times. The rearrangement uses TRBV27 and TRBJ1-4; D perhaps matches TRBD1 (5 bases). Per the germline V gene, CDR1 is MNHEY and CDR2 is SMNVEV (reference sequence). Deletions cut 0 bases from V and 10 bases from J, with 15 bases between. The CDR3 length is 15 residues. This CDR3 reads CASSLSDRRRGKLFF. Here the CDR3 DNA reads TGTGCCAGCAGTTTATCGGACCGCCGGAGGGGAAAACTGTTTTTT.

This clone was counted between two and nine times. The J gene is TRBJ2-5, the V gene TRBV15, with 7 bases aligning to TRBD1. Looked up from germline, CDR1 is LNHNV and CDR2 is YYDKDF (reference sequence). This CDR3 region has 15 residues. After removal of 0 bases from V and 6 bases from J, the junction contained 7 bases not matched to a gene. CDR3: CATSRDDRALKTQYF. In DNA, the CDR3 is TGTGCCACCAGCAGAGATGACAGGGCGCTAAAGACCCAGTACTTC.